Sequencing of this T cell receptor beta chain was carried out in a study of blood T cell repertoires in COVID-19. Study overall: Acute and convalescent COVID-19 specimens originated in the United States, Italy and Spain. Sample material is recorded as cDNA or gDNA derived from T cells, B-cell-depleted T cells, or PBMCs.

CDR3 length: 14 residues. Trimming left V 7 bases short and J 7 bases short, with 17 bases between. CDR1 SNHLY and CDR2 FYNNEI come from the germline V gene. In the authors' workflow: Reference gene primer amplification gave estimated nucleated cell counts. Sequenced by immunoSEQ multiplex PCR; TCRdb stores in-frame clones only, minus some. Clonal size and the V and J genes are those of that table, whereas D and trimming came from the DNA. This table has 200,000 to 250,000 clones, about four fifths appearing once. The TCR comes from a man aged 45-65 years with acute or convalescent COVID-19. This chain uses TRBV2 with TRBJ1-5; D is perhaps TRBD1 (6 bases). Material for sequencing was peripheral blood. CDR3 coding DNA: TGTGCCAGCAAGCGGGAACAGGGAGGCCAGCCCCAGCATTTT. Amino acids: CASKREQGGQPQHF.